The 29 T cell receptor beta chains given below trace back to one sample, sequenced in a study of T cell responses to AZD1222 COVID-19 vaccine. The data were produced by immunoSEQ multiplex PCR, yet TCRdb's version contains in-frame clones alone and is incomplete. The sample consists of approximately 100,000 clones, around 87% of them appearing once. The sample was peripheral blood, taken on day 0 of AZD1222 vaccination. The receptors derive from an adult in good health.

This chain links TRBV5-1 with TRBJ2-2; D is ambiguous. This CDR3 has 14 amino acids. Per germline, CDR1 SGHRS and CDR2 YFSETQ. V lost 0 bases, J lost 1 base, and 4 bases lay in between. The CDR3 DNA reads TGCGCCAGCAGCTTGGGACAGAACACCGGGGAGCTGTTTTTT. Amino acid sequence: CASSLGQNTGELFF.

The chain recombines TRBV6-4 with TRBJ1-2, with 9 bases lining up with TRBD1. In germline, CDR1 is MRHNA, CDR2 SNTAGT. The CDR3 spans 17 residues. Losses at the gene ends were 0 bases for V and 2 bases for J; bases not matched to a gene: 7. DNA for the CDR3: TGTGCCAGCAGTGACTCGAATAGGGGGACAGGGAACTATGGCTACACCTTC. Protein product: CASSDSNRGTGNYGYTF.

This sequence joins TRBV18 and TRBJ1-5; D not certain. Deletions cut 1 base from V and 9 bases from J, with 10 bases between. This CDR3 region has 13 residues. Germline V CDR1 and CDR2: KGHSH, LQKENI. CDR3 residues: CASSPQGDWPQHF. In nucleotides, the CDR3 is TGTGCCAGCTCACCACAAGGAGACTGGCCCCAGCATTTT.

In its sample, this clone was seen once. CDR3 nucleotides: TGTGCCAGCAGCCCCGGACAGGGGTACACCGGGGAGCTGTTTTTT. Protein sequence: CASSPGQGYTGELFF. The chain joins TRBV3-1 (or the pseudogene TRBV3-2) to TRBJ2-2; 9 positions match TRBD1. Germline-derived CDR1 and CDR2 are LGHDT and YNNKEL (reference sequence). The CDR3 is made up of 15 amino acids. V lost 4 bases to trimming and J lost 3 bases; unmatched junction nucleotides: 3.

This chain links TRBV5-1 with TRBJ1-6; 10 bases are a match to TRBD1. This CDR3 spans 17 amino acids. Germline V lookup: CDR1 SGHRS, CDR2 YFSETQ. The V gene end was trimmed by 4 bases and the J gene end by 9 bases; junction bases not matched to a gene: 13. The CDR3 region is CASSREAGGQGSSPLHF. The CDR3 bases are TGCGCCAGCAGCCGGGAGGCTGGGGGACAGGGGAGTTCACCCCTCCACTTT.

J is TRBJ2-1 and V is TRBV5-1; TRBD2 matches 8 bases. The CDR3 runs to 15 residues. V shed 2 bases, J shed 6 bases, and the junction held 7 bases outside the gene matches. Germline lookup yields CDR1 SGHRS and CDR2 YFSETQ. The DNA for the CDR3 is TGCGCCAGCAGCTTTGGGACTAGTACAGGCAATGAGCAGTTCTTC. This gives the protein CASSFGTSTGNEQFF.

The CDR3 region has the DNA TGTGCCAGCTCACCACCCGGGACAGGGGGCCTCTATGGCTACACCTTC. Encoded protein: CASSPPGTGGLYGYTF. This sequence joins TRBV18 and TRBJ1-2; 12 bases are shared with TRBD1. Germline-derived CDR1 and CDR2 are KGHSH and LQKENI. This CDR3 region has 16 residues. V dropped 0 bases and J dropped 4; count of bases not matched to a gene: 3.

The V and J genes are TRBV19 and TRBJ1-2; 9 bases align to TRBD1. The trim removed 7 bases at V and 7 bases at J, leaving 7 bases unmatched. The CDR3 loop spans 13 amino acids. The germline gives CDR1 LNHDA, CDR2 SQIVND (reference sequence). The CDR3 DNA sequence: TGTGCCAGTACCTTACAGGGGGCGGTTGGCTACACCTTC. It is translated as CASTLQGAVGYTF.

The V gene is TRBV3-1 (or the pseudogene TRBV3-2), the J gene TRBJ2-7, with D possibly matching TRBD2 (5 bases). V lost 1 base and J lost 9, with 16 bases in between. Germline-derived CDR1 and CDR2 are LGHDT and YNNKEL (reference sequence). CDR3 length equals 14 residues. The CDR3 sequence is CASSQGPGRIGQYF. CDR3 DNA sequence: TGTGCCAGCAGCCAAGGGCCGGGAAGGATTGGGCAGTACTTC.

The chain links TRBV6-5 to TRBJ1-1; D call uncertain. V was trimmed by 0 bases and J by 5 bases, leaving 10 bases between them. Germline-derived CDR1 and CDR2 are MNHEY and SVGAGI. The CDR3 totals 14 residues. The CDR3 DNA follows: TGTGCCAGCAGTTACTCGAGGCGGAGTACTGAAGCTTTCTTT. Residues: CASSYSRRSTEAFF.

The chain's CDR3 is CASSESPGVMYGYTF. The DNA of the CDR3 is TGTGCCAGCAGTGAAAGTCCCGGGGTTATGTATGGCTACACCTTC. The chain uses TRBV6-1 and TRBJ1-2; D is ambiguous. Deletions cut 2 bases from V and 5 bases from J, with 15 bases between. Germline CDR1 MNHNS, CDR2 SASEGT. The CDR3 is 15 amino acids.

The V and J genes are TRBV28 and TRBJ1-1, with TRBD1 identical over 7 bases. The CDR3 runs 15 residues. CDR1 and CDR2 from the germline V gene are MDHEN and SYDVKM. V lost 5 bases to trimming and J lost 6 bases; unmatched junction nucleotides: 12. CDR3 coding DNA: TGTGCCAGCAGTCTAAGGACAGGTCGAGGGTCTGAAGCTTTCTTT. Protein product: CASSLRTGRGSEAFF.

V gene TRBV9 combines with J gene TRBJ2-2; D uncertain. V was shortened by 2 bases and J by 4 bases, with 9 bases between the two germline ends. The CDR3 covers 14 residues. In germline, CDR1 is SGDLS, CDR2 YYNGEE. The CDR3 nucleotides read TGTGCCAGCAGCGTTGGACCGGGCACCGGGGAGCTGTTTTTT. Its protein is CASSVGPGTGELFF.

This chain uses TRBV6-5 with TRBJ2-6, with 9 bases lining up with TRBD1. J gave up 12 bases and V 8 bases, and 14 bases lay outside the gene matches. The germline V gene has CDR1 MNHEY and CDR2 SVGAGI. This CDR3 has 15 amino acids. CDR3 in amino acids: CASDQAGQGVSVLTF. The CDR3 DNA is TGTGCCAGCGATCAGGCGGGACAGGGTGTAAGCGTCCTGACTTTC.

The chain recombines TRBV24-1 with TRBJ2-1, with D possibly matching TRBD1 (6 bases). Germline CDR1 and CDR2: KGHDR and SFDVKD. V was cut by 5 bases and J by 4 bases, with 11 bases left in between. The CDR3 consists of 14 residues. Written as DNA, the CDR3 is TGTGCCACCAGTGGGACAGCTCCTTACAATGAGCAGTTCTTC. Its protein product is CATSGTAPYNEQFF.

The chain couples TRBV6-2 or TRBV6-3 to TRBJ2-5; TRBD1 aligns across 10 bases. With 4 bases clipped from V and 3 bases from J, the junction kept 5 bases outside the gene matches. The germline V gene encodes CDR1 MNHEY and CDR2 SVGEGT. This CDR3 comprises 15 residues. CDR3 amino acids: CASSSGTGAKETQYF. The DNA for the CDR3 is TGTGCCAGCAGTTCCGGGACAGGGGCGAAAGAGACCCAGTACTTC.

The chain couples TRBV19 to TRBJ1-5; 9 bases line up with TRBD1. CDR3 size: 16 residues. CDR1 and CDR2 from the germline V gene are LNHDA and SQIVND (reference sequence). V was pared by 5 bases and J by 1 base, with 6 bases of the junction left unmatched. CDR3 residues: CASSSQTGGSNQPQHF. For the CDR3, the DNA is TGTGCCAGTAGTTCCCAGACAGGGGGAAGCAATCAGCCCCAGCATTTT.

This sequence joins TRBV10-3 and TRBJ2-1; 11 bases fit TRBD2. The V segment lost 2 bases and the J segment 7 bases; nucleotides outside the gene matches: 10. CDR3 size: 17 residues. CDR1 and CDR2 (germline): ENHRY, SYGVKD. The CDR3 DNA follows: TGTGCCATCAGTGAGGAAAGTAGCGGGGGGGCCCGTAATGAGCAGTTCTTC. Its translation: CAISEESSGGARNEQFF.

This sequence joins TRBV4-1 and TRBJ1-5, with 8 positions matching TRBD1. Germline CDR1 reads MGHRA; CDR2 reads YSYEKL. After removal of 1 base from V and 9 bases from J, the junction contained 2 bases not matched to a gene. This CDR3 has 13 residues. This CDR3 reads CASSQVQGGPQHF. The CDR3 nucleotides read TGCGCCAGCAGCCAAGTACAGGGGGGGCCCCAGCATTTT.

This chain joins TRBV7-3 and TRBJ2-7; 7 nucleotides agree with TRBD1. Germline CDR1 is SGHTA and CDR2 is FQGTGA. The CDR3 has 14 amino acids. Trimming took 7 bases from V and 0 from J; bases not matched to a gene: 6. In DNA, the CDR3 is TGTGCCAGCAAATCGACAGGGAGCTCCTACGAGCAGTACTTC. Its protein product is CASKSTGSSYEQYF. Full variable domain (remainder filled in from reference TRBV7-3 and TRBJ2-7): GAGVSQTPSNKVTEKGKYVELRCDPISGHTALYWYRQSLGQGPEFLIYFQGTGAADDSGLPNDRFFAVRPEGSVSTLKIQRTERGDSAVYLCASKSTGSSYEQYFGPGTRLTVT.

CDR3 sequence: CASSPQLPNSPLHF. CDR3 DNA sequence: TGTGCCAGCAGCCCCCAACTGCCTAATTCACCCCTCCACTTT. The chain recombines TRBV11-2 with TRBJ1-6, with D uncertain. V lost 5 bases and J lost 6, with 11 bases in between. CDR3 length: 14 residues. The germline V gene encodes CDR1 SGHAT and CDR2 FQNNGV.

V usage is TRBV5-1 and J usage is TRBJ2-3, with 7 bases matching TRBD1. Per the germline V gene, CDR1 is SGHRS and CDR2 is YFSETQ. The CDR3 covers 15 residues. The ends lost 4 bases at V and 2 bases at J; junction bases unmatched: 7. The CDR3 loop is CASSPPGQPTDTQYF. The DNA of the CDR3 is TGCGCCAGCAGCCCACCGGGACAGCCCACAGATACGCAGTATTTT.

In nucleotides, the CDR3 is TGCGCCAGCAGCCGCGACCAGGCCTCTAATTCACCCCTCCACTTT. This translates into CASSRDQASNSPLHF. The chain employs TRBV4-3 and TRBJ1-6; D is uncertain. The CDR3 is made up of 15 amino acids. Between the trimmed V and J ends, which lost 4 bases and 6 bases, there was a span of 13 bases. Germline V lookup: CDR1 LGHNA, CDR2 YSLEER.

The chain has TRBV6-5 and TRBJ2-2; TRBD1 agrees at 10 bases. CDR1 is MNHEY and CDR2 is SVGAGI in the germline V gene. V shed 6 bases and J 1 base; nucleotides not matched to a gene: 2. This CDR3 contains 15 residues. This chain's CDR3 is CASSRDRGNTGELFF. The CDR3 DNA reads TGTGCCAGCAGCCGGGACAGGGGGAACACCGGGGAGCTGTTTTTT.

V is TRBV5-4 and J is TRBJ1-1; D uncertain. Germline V gene data show CDR1 as SGHNT and CDR2 as YYREEE (reference sequence). This CDR3 region has 15 residues. Trimming pared 4 bases from V and 0 bases from J, leaving 13 bases between. The CDR3 loop is CASSAWAVMNTEAFF. CDR3 sequence (DNA): TGTGCCAGCAGCGCTTGGGCAGTCATGAACACTGAAGCTTTCTTT.

The chain joins TRBV4-1 to TRBJ1-4; D gene uncertain. The CDR3 runs to 15 residues. CDR1 and CDR2 (germline): MGHRA, YSYEKL. V shed 4 bases and J shed 2 bases, with 11 bases lying between them. The CDR3 sequence: CASSRGGFTNEKLFF. The CDR3 DNA sequence: TGCGCCAGCAGCCGAGGAGGGTTCACTAATGAAAAACTGTTTTTT.

The table lists this clone with a count of one. The V and J genes are TRBV19 and TRBJ1-3; possibly TRBD1 for D (5 bases). CDR3 length: 15 residues. Germline CDR1 LNHDA, CDR2 SQIVND (reference sequence). Trimming took off 6 bases at V and 4 bases at J, with 16 bases between the two ends. CDR3 sequence: CASSSGTWGGNTIYF. The CDR3 nucleotides are TGTGCCAGTAGCTCCGGGACGTGGGGAGGAAACACCATATATTTT.

The chain has TRBV4-3 and TRBJ1-4; TRBD1 aligns across 7 bases. CDR1 and CDR2 from the germline V gene are LGHNA and YSLEER. The CDR3 loop spans 15 amino acids. Trimming at V came to 0 bases and at J to 8 bases, leaving 6 bases not matched to a gene. The CDR3 nucleotides read TGCGCCAGCAGCCAAGAGACAGGGTATGGGGAAAAACTGTTTTTT. Translated: CASSQETGYGEKLFF.

The rearrangement links TRBV29-1 to TRBJ1-2, with TRBD1 identical over 8 bases. Germline trimming cut 0 bases from V and 2 bases from J; bases unmatched to any gene: 2. The CDR3 loop spans 14 amino acids. The germline gives CDR1 SQVTM, CDR2 ANQGSEA. CDR3 coding DNA: TGCAGCGTTGAAGATAGACAGGGGAACTATGGCTACACCTTC. It yields the protein CSVEDRQGNYGYTF.